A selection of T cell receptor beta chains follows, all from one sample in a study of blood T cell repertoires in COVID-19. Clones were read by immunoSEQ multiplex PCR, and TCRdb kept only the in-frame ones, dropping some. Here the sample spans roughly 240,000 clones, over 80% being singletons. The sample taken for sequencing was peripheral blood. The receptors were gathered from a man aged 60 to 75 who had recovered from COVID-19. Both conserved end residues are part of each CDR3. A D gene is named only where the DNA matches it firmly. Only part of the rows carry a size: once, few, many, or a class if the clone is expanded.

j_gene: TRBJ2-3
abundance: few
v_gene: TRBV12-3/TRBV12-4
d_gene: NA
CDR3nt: TGTGCCAGCAGTTCGGGTAAACCGGATACGCAGTATTTT
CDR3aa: CASSSGKPDTQYF

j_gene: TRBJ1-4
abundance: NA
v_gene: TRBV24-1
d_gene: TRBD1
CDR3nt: TGTGCCACCAGTGACCATGAATGGGACAGCAAAAATGAAAAACTGTTTTTT
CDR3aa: CATSDHEWDSKNEKLFF

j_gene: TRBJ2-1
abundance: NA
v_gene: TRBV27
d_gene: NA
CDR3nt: TGTGCCAGCAGTTTAGCGGGCAGCAGCTACAATGAGCAGTTCTTC
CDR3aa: CASSLAGSSYNEQFF

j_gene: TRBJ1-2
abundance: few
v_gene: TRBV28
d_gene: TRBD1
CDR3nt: TGTGCCAGCAGAGGTGGACAGGGGGCAAGAGGCTACACCTTC
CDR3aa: CASRGGQGARGYTF

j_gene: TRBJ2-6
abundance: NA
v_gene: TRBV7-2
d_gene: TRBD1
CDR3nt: TGTGCCAGCAGCTTATTATCTGGGACAGCGTCTGGGGCCAACGTCCTGACTTTC
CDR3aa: CASSLLSGTASGANVLTF

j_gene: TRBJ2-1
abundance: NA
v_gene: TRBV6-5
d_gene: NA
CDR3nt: TGTGCCAGCAGTTATAATCCCCGGGACAATGAGCAGTTCTTC
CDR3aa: CASSYNPRDNEQFF

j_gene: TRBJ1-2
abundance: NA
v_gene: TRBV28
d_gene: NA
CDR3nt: TGTGCCAGCAGTTCACCAGGGGCTCCAGCTAACTATGGCTACACCTTC
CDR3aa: CASSSPGAPANYGYTF

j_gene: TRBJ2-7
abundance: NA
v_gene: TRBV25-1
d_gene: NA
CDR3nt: TGTGCCAGCAGTGACCCGGGACACCCCTCCTACGAGCAGTACTTC
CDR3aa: CASSDPGHPSYEQYF

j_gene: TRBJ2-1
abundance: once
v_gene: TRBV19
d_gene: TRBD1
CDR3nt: TGTGCCAGTATGATTGGGGACAGCAACAATGAGCAGTTCTTC
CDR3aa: CASMIGDSNNEQFF

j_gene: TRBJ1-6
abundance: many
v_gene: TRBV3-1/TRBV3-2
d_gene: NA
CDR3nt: TGTGCCAGCAGCCTACTTGTAGGAGGGAATTCACCCCTCCACTTT
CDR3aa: CASSLLVGGNSPLHF

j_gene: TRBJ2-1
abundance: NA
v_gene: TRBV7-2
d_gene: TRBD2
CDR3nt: TGTGCCAGCAGCCCGATGTTAGCGGGGGGGGGTGAGCAGTTCTTC
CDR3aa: CASSPMLAGGGEQFF

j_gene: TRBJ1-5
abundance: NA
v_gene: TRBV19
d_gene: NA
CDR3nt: TGTGCCAGTAGTATGGTTTCGGGTCCCCAGCATTTT
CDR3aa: CASSMVSGPQHF

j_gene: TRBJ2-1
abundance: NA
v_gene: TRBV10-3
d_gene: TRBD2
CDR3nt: TGTGCCATCAGTGAACCGGGACTAGCCAAATGGGGCAATGAGCAGTTCTTC
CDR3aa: CAISEPGLAKWGNEQFF

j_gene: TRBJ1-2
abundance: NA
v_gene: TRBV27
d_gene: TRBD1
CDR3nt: TGTGCCAGCAGTCCCACAGGGGCCTATGGCTACACCTTC
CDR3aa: CASSPTGAYGYTF

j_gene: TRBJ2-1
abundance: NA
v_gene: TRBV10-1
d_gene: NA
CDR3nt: TGCGCCAGCAGTGAGTCGACGGGATCCTACAATGAGCAGTTCTTC
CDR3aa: CASSESTGSYNEQFF

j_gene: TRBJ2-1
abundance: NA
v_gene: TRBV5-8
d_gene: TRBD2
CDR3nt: TGTGCCAACTACATTGGGGCTAGCGGGAACCACCAGCAGTTCTTC
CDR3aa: CANYIGASGNHQQFF

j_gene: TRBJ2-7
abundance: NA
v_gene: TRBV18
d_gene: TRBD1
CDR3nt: TGTGCCAGCTCACCATCTCCCCCCGGGACAGTCTCCTACGAGCAGTACTTC
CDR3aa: CASSPSPPGTVSYEQYF

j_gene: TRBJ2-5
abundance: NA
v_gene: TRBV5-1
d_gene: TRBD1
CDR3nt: TGCGCCAGCAGCTTGTGGACAGGGTATCAAGAGACCCAGTACTTC
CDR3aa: CASSLWTGYQETQYF

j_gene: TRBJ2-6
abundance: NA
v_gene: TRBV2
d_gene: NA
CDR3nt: TGTGCCAGCAGTGGTAGGGGTTCTGGGGCCAACGTCCTGACTTTC
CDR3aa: CASSGRGSGANVLTF

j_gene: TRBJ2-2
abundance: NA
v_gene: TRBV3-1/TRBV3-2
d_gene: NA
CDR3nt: TGTGCCAGCAGCCAGGGGGCCACTAGGGGCACCGGGGAGCTGTTTTTT
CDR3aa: CASSQGATRGTGELFF

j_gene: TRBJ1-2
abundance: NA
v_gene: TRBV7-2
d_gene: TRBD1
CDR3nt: TGTGCCAGCAGCTTAGCGGGACAGGGCGACTATGGCTACACCTTC
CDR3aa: CASSLAGQGDYGYTF

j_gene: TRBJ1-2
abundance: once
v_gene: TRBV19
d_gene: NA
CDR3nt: TGTGCCAGTAGTGGGGCACCTGCTAACTATGGCTACACCTTC
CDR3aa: CASSGAPANYGYTF

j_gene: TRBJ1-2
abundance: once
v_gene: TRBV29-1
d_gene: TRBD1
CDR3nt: TGCAGCGTTTACCGGGACAGGGTCAATGGCTACACCTTC
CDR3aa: CSVYRDRVNGYTF

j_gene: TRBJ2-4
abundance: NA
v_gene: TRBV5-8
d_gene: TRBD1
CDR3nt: TGTGCCAGCAGGAAGCGGACAGGGGGCCAAAACATTCAGTACTTC
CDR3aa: CASRKRTGGQNIQYF

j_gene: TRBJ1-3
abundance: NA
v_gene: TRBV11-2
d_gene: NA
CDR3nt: TGTGCCAGCAGCTTATTGGCCGGAAACACCATATATTTT
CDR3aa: CASSLLAGNTIYF

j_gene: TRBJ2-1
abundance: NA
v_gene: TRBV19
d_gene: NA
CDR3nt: TGTGCCAGTGGGACTGTGGGTGAGCAGTTCTTC
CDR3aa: CASGTVGEQFF

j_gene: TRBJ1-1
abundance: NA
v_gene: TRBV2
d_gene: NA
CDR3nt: TGTGCCAGCAGTGAAGGCAGAAAGAACACTGAAGCTTTCTTT
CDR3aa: CASSEGRKNTEAFF

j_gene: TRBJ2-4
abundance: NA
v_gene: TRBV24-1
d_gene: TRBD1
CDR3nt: TGTGCCACCAGTGGTCCACAGGGGGGCGAAAACATTCAGTACTTC
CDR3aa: CATSGPQGGENIQYF

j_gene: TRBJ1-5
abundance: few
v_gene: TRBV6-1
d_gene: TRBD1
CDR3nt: TGTGCCAGCAGTGAAATGGGACAGGGGCGGCAGCCCCAGCATTTT
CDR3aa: CASSEMGQGRQPQHF

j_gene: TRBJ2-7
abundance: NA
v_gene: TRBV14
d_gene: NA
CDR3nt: TGTGCCAGCAGCCGATCGACAGCAAACTCCTACGAGCAGTACTTC
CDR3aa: CASSRSTANSYEQYF

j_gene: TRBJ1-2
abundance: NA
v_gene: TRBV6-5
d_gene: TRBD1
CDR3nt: TGTGCCAGCAGGAACCGACAGGGTGCTTGGGGCTACACCTTC
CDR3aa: CASRNRQGAWGYTF

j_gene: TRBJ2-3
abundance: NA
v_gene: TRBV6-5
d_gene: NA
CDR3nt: TGTGCCAGCAAACGACAGCAAAACACAGATACGCAGTATTTT
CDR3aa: CASKRQQNTDTQYF

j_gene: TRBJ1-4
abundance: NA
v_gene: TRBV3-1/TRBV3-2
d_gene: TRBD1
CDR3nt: TGTGCCAGCAGCCGGGACAGAACGGTGGCTAATGAAAAACTGTTTTTT
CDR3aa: CASSRDRTVANEKLFF

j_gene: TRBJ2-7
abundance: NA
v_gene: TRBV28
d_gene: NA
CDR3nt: TGTGCCAGCAGCTGGGACTCGGTCTACGAGCAGTACTTC
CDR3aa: CASSWDSVYEQYF

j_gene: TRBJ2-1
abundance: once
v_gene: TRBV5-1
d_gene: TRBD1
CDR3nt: TGCGCCAGCAGCAGAACCGGGACAGGGGGCAATGAGCAGTTCTTC
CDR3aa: CASSRTGTGGNEQFF

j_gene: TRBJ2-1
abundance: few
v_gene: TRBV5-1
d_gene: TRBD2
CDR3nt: TGCGCCAGCAGCTTGGCCGGGACTAGCGTTAATGAGCAGTTCTTC
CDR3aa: CASSLAGTSVNEQFF

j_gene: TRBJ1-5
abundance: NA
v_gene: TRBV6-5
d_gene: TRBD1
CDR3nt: TGTGCCAGCAGTAAACAGGGGGCTAATCAGCCCCAGCATTTT
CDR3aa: CASSKQGANQPQHF

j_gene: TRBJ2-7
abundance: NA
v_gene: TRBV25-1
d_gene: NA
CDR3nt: TGTGCCAGCAGTGAGGTCAGCTACGAGCAGTACTTC
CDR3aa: CASSEVSYEQYF

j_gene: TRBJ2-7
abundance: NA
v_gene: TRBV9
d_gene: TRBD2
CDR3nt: TGTGCCAGCAGCGAGGGAGCGGGGGCCAACACGGGAGAGCAGTACTTC
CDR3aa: CASSEGAGANTGEQYF

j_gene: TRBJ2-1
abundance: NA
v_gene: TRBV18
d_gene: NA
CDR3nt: TGTGCCAGCTCACCCCGGGACACGTACAATGAGCAGTTCTTC
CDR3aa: CASSPRDTYNEQFF

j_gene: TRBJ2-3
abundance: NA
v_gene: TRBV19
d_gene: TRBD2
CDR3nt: TGTGCCAGGAGGACTAGCGGGGGGCCCCATACGCAGTATTTT
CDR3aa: CARRTSGGPHTQYF

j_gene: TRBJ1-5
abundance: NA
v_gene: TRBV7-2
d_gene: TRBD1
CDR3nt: TGTGCCAGCAGCTTAGCGGGACAGCGAGGCAATCAGCCCCAGCATTTT
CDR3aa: CASSLAGQRGNQPQHF

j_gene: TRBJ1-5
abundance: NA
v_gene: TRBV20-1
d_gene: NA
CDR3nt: TGCAGTGCCCTTGCGGGGGGGCCCCAGCATTTT
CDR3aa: CSALAGGPQHF

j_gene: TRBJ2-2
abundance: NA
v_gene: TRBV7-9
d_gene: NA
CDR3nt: TGTGCCAGCAGACCTAGTCTGGTCACCGGGGAGCTGTTTTTT
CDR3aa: CASRPSLVTGELFF

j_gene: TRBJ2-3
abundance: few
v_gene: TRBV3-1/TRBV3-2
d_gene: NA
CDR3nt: TGTGCCAGCAGCCAAGTGGGCGGGGCCAGCACAGATACGCAGTATTTT
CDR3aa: CASSQVGGASTDTQYF

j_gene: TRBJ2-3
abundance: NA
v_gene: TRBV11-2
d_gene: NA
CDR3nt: TGTGCCAGCAGCTTGCAGTCCGGGACTTCACGGGATACGCAGTATTTT
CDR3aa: CASSLQSGTSRDTQYF

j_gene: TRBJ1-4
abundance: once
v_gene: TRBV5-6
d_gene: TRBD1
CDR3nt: TGTGCCAGCAGCCCCGGACAGGATAATGAAAAACTGTTTTTT
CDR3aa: CASSPGQDNEKLFF

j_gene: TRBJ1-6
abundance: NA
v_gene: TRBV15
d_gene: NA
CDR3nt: TGTGCCACCGGGACTGATGATTCACCCCTCCACTTT
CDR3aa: CATGTDDSPLHF

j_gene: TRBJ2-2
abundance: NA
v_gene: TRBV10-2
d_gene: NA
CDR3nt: TGCGCCAGCAAGGACACCTCAAGACCCACCGGGGAGCTGTTTTTT
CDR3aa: CASKDTSRPTGELFF

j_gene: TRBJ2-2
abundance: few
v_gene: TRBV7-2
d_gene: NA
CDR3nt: TGTGCCAGCAGCCAAACGAGGGCGAACACCGGGGAGCTGTTTTTT
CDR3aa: CASSQTRANTGELFF

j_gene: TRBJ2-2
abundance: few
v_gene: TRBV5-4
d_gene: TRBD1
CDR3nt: TGTGCCAGCAGCCGGACAGGGGGAACGTCCGGGGAGCTGTTTTTT
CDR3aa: CASSRTGGTSGELFF

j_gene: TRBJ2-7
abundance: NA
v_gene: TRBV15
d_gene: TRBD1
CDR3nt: TGTGCCACCAGCAGTAGGTCCCCAGACAGGGGCTACGAGCAGTACTTC
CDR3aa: CATSSRSPDRGYEQYF

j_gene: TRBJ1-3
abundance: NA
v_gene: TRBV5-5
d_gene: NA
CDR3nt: TGTGCCAGCAGCTTGGACCGAGCCTACTCTGGAAACACCATATATTTT
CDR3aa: CASSLDRAYSGNTIYF

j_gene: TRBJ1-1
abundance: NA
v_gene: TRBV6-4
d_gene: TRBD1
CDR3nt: TGTGCCAGCAGTGTTTCCCAGGGGGCTACTGAAGCTTTCTTT
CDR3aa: CASSVSQGATEAFF